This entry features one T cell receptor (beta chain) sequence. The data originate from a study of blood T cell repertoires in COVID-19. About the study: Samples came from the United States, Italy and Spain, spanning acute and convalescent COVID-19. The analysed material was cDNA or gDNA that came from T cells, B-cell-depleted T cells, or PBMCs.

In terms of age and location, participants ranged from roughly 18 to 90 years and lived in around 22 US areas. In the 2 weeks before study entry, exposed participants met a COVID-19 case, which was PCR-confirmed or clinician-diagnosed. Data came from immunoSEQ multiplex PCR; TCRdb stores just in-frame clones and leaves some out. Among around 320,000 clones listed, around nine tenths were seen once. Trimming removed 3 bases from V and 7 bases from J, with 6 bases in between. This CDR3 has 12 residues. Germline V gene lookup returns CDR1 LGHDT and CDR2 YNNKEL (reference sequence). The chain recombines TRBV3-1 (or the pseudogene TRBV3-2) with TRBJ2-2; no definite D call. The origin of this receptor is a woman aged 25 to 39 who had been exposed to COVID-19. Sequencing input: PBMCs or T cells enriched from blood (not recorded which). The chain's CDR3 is CASSHIVGELFF. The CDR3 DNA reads TGTGCCAGCAGCCATATTGTCGGGGAGCTGTTTTTT.